The table lists the clone carrying this TCR beta chain with a few counts. Its antigen remains unknown. Trimming took off 0 bases at V and 5 bases at J, with 14 bases between the two ends. The CDR3 runs 16 residues. The V gene's germline CDR1 is MNHNS and CDR2 SASEGT. The data stem from a study of CD8 T cells in ankylosing spondylitis. Study-wide points: A TCR beta motif of eight or nine highly homologous variants seemed to mark ankylosing spondylitis blood. Disease-linked clones reportedly showed significant enrichment in matched ankylosing spondylitis synovial fluid.

With molecular barcodes, quantitative 5'-RACE was used to make the TCR beta libraries. TCRdb analysed the 5' RACE reads with MiXCR anew, one entry per CDR3 protein. This table has around 340,000 distinct CDR3 sequences, approximately 20% appearing once. Input material: blood, either unsorted or a sorted T cell fraction (not recorded which). The chain employs TRBV6-1 and TRBJ2-1; perhaps TRBD1 as D (5 bases). The clonotype originates from a male donor with ankylosing spondylitis or in good health (not recorded which). The CDR3 loop reads CASSEAIGVGDNEQFF. CDR3 in DNA: TGTGCCAGCAGTGAAGCTATAGGGGTAGGGGACAATGAGCAGTTCTTC.